Each of the 15 T cell receptor beta chains below was sequenced from the same sample in a study of T-cell memory formation after mild COVID-19. TCRdb used MiXCR to reprocess the 5' RACE reads, holding one entry per CDR3 protein. In the table there are roughly 370,000 distinct CDR3 sequences, about 15% of which are singletons. Sequencing input: PBMCs or a T cell subset sorted from them (not recorded which). The origin of the receptors is a man aged 18 to 29 who had mild COVID-19 (a few samples of this study predate the infection). Cell type and time point are not known.

The J gene is TRBJ2-5, the V gene TRBV7-9; D is perhaps TRBD1 (5 bases). Looked up from germline, CDR1 is SEHNR and CDR2 is FQNEAQ (reference sequence). The V end was cut by 6 bases, the J end by 3 bases, with 8 bases between. This CDR3 comprises 12 residues. The CDR3 region has the DNA TGTGCCAGCAGGCCGACAGAAGAGACCCAGTACTTC. This gives the protein CASRPTEETQYF.

This clonotype was detected many times. The rearrangement joins TRBV4-3 to TRBJ1-5; D remains ambiguous. CDR1 and CDR2 from the germline V gene are LGHNA and YSLEER. With 0 bases removed from V and 0 bases from J, the gap between germline ends came to 9 bases. The CDR3 spans 16 residues. The CDR3 DNA sequence: TGCGCCAGCAGCCAAGATTGGACCAATAGCAATCAGCCCCAGCATTTT. Its translation is CASSQDWTNSNQPQHF.

This clonotype has more than one count but fewer than ten. The genes are TRBV3-1 and TRBJ1-2; 7 bases line up with TRBD1. Trimming removed 2 bases from V and 2 bases from J; junction bases left unmatched: 5. CDR3 length equals 15 residues. Germline loops: CDR1 LGHDT, CDR2 YNNKEL (reference sequence). The CDR3 loop reads CASSQPDRVNYGYTF. CDR3 bases: TGTGCCAGCAGCCAACCCGACAGGGTCAACTATGGCTACACCTTC.

This sequence joins TRBV29-1 and TRBJ1-2; the D is unclear. Trimming pared 4 bases from V and 4 bases from J, leaving 10 bases between. CDR3 length: 12 residues. CDR1 is SQVTM, CDR2 ANQGSEA, per germline. CDR3 loop: CSVVSVSYGYTF. CDR3 nucleotide sequence: TGCAGCGTTGTAAGCGTGAGCTATGGCTACACCTTC.

This clonotype was seen a handful of times. The chain couples TRBV20-1 to TRBJ1-2; D is possibly TRBD1 (5 bases). The CDR3 has 13 amino acids. Germline-derived CDR1 and CDR2 are DFQATT and SNEGSKA (reference sequence). Trimming cost V 0 bases and J 10 bases, with 15 bases left between them. CDR3 in amino acids: CSARDGGMQVYTF. The CDR3 nucleotides are TGCAGTGCTAGAGATGGGGGGATGCAGGTCTACACCTTC.

This clonotype came up a few times. V is TRBV7-3 and J is TRBJ2-6; 9 bases align to TRBD1. The CDR3 length is 18 residues. V gave up 2 bases and J gave up 0 bases; unmatched junction bases: 5. Looked up from germline, CDR1 is SGHTA and CDR2 is FQGTGA. The CDR3 reads CASSLPGQGLSGANVLTF. CDR3 sequence (DNA): TGTGCCAGCAGCTTACCGGGACAGGGTCTCTCTGGGGCCAACGTCCTGACTTTC. Full variable domain (remainder filled in from reference TRBV7-3 and TRBJ2-6): GAGVSQTPSNKVTEKGKYVELRCDPISGHTALYWYRQSLGQGPEFLIYFQGTGAADDSGLPNDRFFAVRPEGSVSTLKIQRTERGDSAVYLCASSLPGQGLSGANVLTFGAGSRLTVL.

The chain is built from TRBV5-1 and TRBJ2-7, with D maybe TRBD1 (7 bases). CDR1 and CDR2 (germline): SGHRS, YFSETQ. V gave up 6 bases and J gave up 2 bases, with 15 bases separating them. The CDR3 has 14 amino acids. In nucleotides, the CDR3 is TGCGCCAGCACTCGCAGGGGGGCCCCCTACGAGCAGTACTTC. Amino acid sequence: CASTRRGAPYEQYF.

In this sample, this clonotype turned up a few times. This chain links TRBV10-3 with TRBJ2-1; TRBD1 might be the D (5 bases). Germline CDR1 and CDR2: ENHRY and SYGVKD. The length of the CDR3 is 15 residues. Trimming removed 4 bases from V and 0 bases from J, with 10 bases in between. The chain's CDR3 is CAISGGTGSYNEQFF. The CDR3, as DNA: TGTGCCATCAGTGGGGGCACTGGCTCCTACAATGAGCAGTTCTTC.

The chain recombines TRBV7-9 with TRBJ2-1; TRBD2 agrees at 7 bases. The CDR3 loop spans 15 amino acids. Germline V lookup: CDR1 SEHNR, CDR2 FQNEAQ (reference sequence). The J segment lost 0 bases and the V segment lost 8 bases, leaving 7 bases of the junction unmatched. CDR3 sequence reads: CASLGEGSSYNEQFF. The CDR3 nucleotides are TGTGCCAGCCTCGGGGAGGGTAGCTCCTACAATGAGCAGTTCTTC.

This clonotype was seen at least ten times. This rearrangement joins TRBV5-6 to TRBJ1-5; TRBD1 aligns across 10 bases. CDR1 is SGHDT and CDR2 is YYEEEE in the germline V gene. The CDR3 length is 14 residues. After removal of 4 bases from V and 6 bases from J, the junction contained 4 bases not matched to a gene. The CDR3 spells CASSPGQGVQPQHF. CDR3 bases: TGTGCCAGCAGCCCCGGACAGGGGGTTCAGCCCCAGCATTTT.

This clonotype was recorded a few times. The rearrangement links TRBV27 to TRBJ1-6; D unresolved. In germline, CDR1 is MNHEY, CDR2 SMNVEV (reference sequence). This CDR3 has 14 residues. V lost 2 bases and J lost 8, with 10 bases in between. Written as DNA, the CDR3 is TGTGCCAGCAGTTTACGGCGGGGAGATTCACCCCTCCACTTT. Protein: CASSLRRGDSPLHF.

This clonotype has more than one count but fewer than ten. The V call is TRBV29-1, the J call TRBJ2-1; maybe TRBD2 (6 bases). The germline V gene encodes CDR1 SQVTM and CDR2 ANQGSEA. V gave up 0 bases and J gave up 4 bases, with 10 bases separating them. The CDR3 is made up of 14 amino acids. The CDR3, as DNA: TGCAGCGTTGAAGATAGGGACTTTTACAATGAGCAGTTCTTC. This encodes CSVEDRDFYNEQFF.

This clonotype has more than one count but fewer than ten. This chain uses TRBV2 with TRBJ2-1, with D maybe TRBD2 (5 bases). Trimming took 8 bases from V and 6 from J, leaving 14 bases between them. Germline assignment: CDR1 SNHLY and CDR2 FYNNEI. The length of the CDR3 is 13 residues. This CDR3 is CASAGGGINEQFF. CDR3 DNA sequence: TGTGCCAGCGCCGGTGGAGGAATCAATGAGCAGTTCTTC.

This clonotype was counted only a few times. This chain uses TRBV7-7 with TRBJ2-2; 9 bases agree with TRBD2. The CDR3 is made up of 17 amino acids. The trim removed 3 bases at V and 7 bases at J, leaving 12 bases unmatched. Germline values: CDR1 SSHAT, CDR2 FNYEAQ (reference sequence). The CDR3 region is CASSFDLASGVFGELFF. The CDR3 nucleotides read TGTGCCAGCAGCTTTGACCTCGCTAGCGGGGTGTTCGGGGAGCTGTTTTTT.

The chain is built from TRBV3-1 and TRBJ2-4; D remains unclear. There are 13 residues in the CDR3. V gave up 8 bases and J gave up 5 bases, with 13 bases separating them. Germline V gene sequence: CDR1 LGHDT, CDR2 YNNKEL (reference sequence). CDR3 protein: CASGFRLQNIQYF. CDR3 in DNA: TGTGCCAGCGGATTCCGTTTGCAAAACATTCAGTACTTC.